The 20 T cell receptor beta chains listed next were all sequenced from one sample in a study of blood T cell repertoires in COVID-19. TCRdb's table, derived via immunoSEQ multiplex PCR, lists solely in-frame clones and lacks some. The profile shows over 250,000 clones, 87% of them singletons. Material: PBMCs or T cells enriched from blood (not recorded which). The receptors were gathered from a woman aged 18-29 years who had recovered from COVID-19.

The rearrangement uses TRBV14 and TRBJ1-4; TRBD1 matches 7 bases. V lost 4 bases and J lost 4; bases outside the gene matches: 6. The CDR3 contains 15 residues. Germline loops: CDR1 SGHDN, CDR2 FVKESK. CDR3 in amino acids: CASSRDAGGNEKLFF. The CDR3, as DNA: TGTGCCAGCAGCCGGGATGCAGGGGGTAATGAAAAACTGTTTTTT.

The chain joins TRBV5-6 to TRBJ2-2; D might be TRBD2 (5 bases). V was cut by 2 bases and J by 5 bases, with 13 bases left in between. This CDR3 comprises 15 residues. CDR1 and CDR2 from the germline V gene are SGHDT and YYEEEE. In DNA, the CDR3 is TGTGCCAGCAGCTTTGTTAAACGGGGAACCGGGGAGCTGTTTTTT. Protein: CASSFVKRGTGELFF.

The V and J genes are TRBV4-2 and TRBJ2-7; tentatively, D is TRBD1 (6 bases). V was clipped by 5 bases and J by 6 bases, with 17 bases between them. Looked up from germline, CDR1 is LGHNA and CDR2 is YNFKEQ. This CDR3 spans 14 amino acids. The DNA of the CDR3 is TGTGCCAGCAGCTCACCGGGACACAACCCCGAGCAGTACTTC. Its translation is CASSSPGHNPEQYF.

The chain couples TRBV9 to TRBJ2-2; TRBD1 might be the D (6 bases). Trimming stripped 4 bases from V and 4 bases from J, with 11 bases between. The V gene's germline CDR1 is SGDLS and CDR2 YYNGEE. This CDR3 is 14 amino acids long. CDR3 coding DNA: TGTGCCAGCAGCACAGGACAGTCCACCGGGGAGCTGTTTTTT. Residues: CASSTGQSTGELFF.

This sequence joins TRBV28 and TRBJ1-5; D perhaps matches TRBD1 (6 bases). Trimming shortened V by 8 bases and J by 3 bases, and 11 bases separated the two germline ends. This CDR3 has 13 residues. In germline, CDR1 is MDHEN, CDR2 SYDVKM. The CDR3 nucleotides read TGTGCCAGCGAGGGGGTCAACAATCAGCCCCAGCATTTT. Encoded protein: CASEGVNNQPQHF.

The J gene is TRBJ1-1, the V gene TRBV3-1 (or the pseudogene TRBV3-2); D not resolved. This CDR3 has 13 residues. CDR1 is LGHDT, CDR2 YNNKEL, per germline (reference sequence). The V and J ends lost 3 bases and 4 bases respectively, with 9 bases between them. DNA for the CDR3: TGTGCCAGCAGCCAGCTCGACACCACTGAAGCTTTCTTT. Translation gives CASSQLDTTEAFF.

V is TRBV14 and J is TRBJ2-5; D is uncertain. Per the germline V gene, CDR1 is SGHDN and CDR2 is FVKESK. V was cut by 3 bases and J by 4 bases, with 3 bases left in between. The CDR3 totals 11 residues. The CDR3 loop is CASSQRETQYF. As DNA, the CDR3 is TGTGCCAGCAGCCAGCGAGAGACCCAGTACTTC.

In its sample, this clone was seen once. This chain uses TRBV28 with TRBJ1-1, with 7 bases matching TRBD1. CDR1 is MDHEN and CDR2 is SYDVKM in the germline V gene. The CDR3 sequence is 13 residues long. The junction had 7 bases not matched to a gene; V was cut back by 6 bases and J by 6 bases. The CDR3 sequence is CASRRGLGSEAFF. CDR3 nucleotide sequence: TGTGCCAGCAGAAGGGGGCTTGGGTCTGAAGCTTTCTTT.

CDR3 DNA sequence: TGTGCCAGCTTTAGAAGCGGTCAAGAGACCCAGTACTTC. Its translation is CASFRSGQETQYF. The J gene is TRBJ2-5, the V gene TRBV12-3 or TRBV12-4; weak D call: TRBD2 (5 bases). Trimming left V 8 bases short and J 2 bases short, with 12 bases between. The CDR3 has 13 amino acids.

This chain connects TRBV5-5 to TRBJ2-1, with D uncertain. CDR1 is SGHKS and CDR2 is YYEKEE in the germline V gene (reference sequence). This CDR3 region has 10 residues. V lost 3 bases and J lost 16, with 11 bases in between. CDR3 in DNA: TGTGCCAGCAGCTCCACTCGAGCCTTCTTC. Residues: CASSSTRAFF.

The chain is built from TRBV28 and TRBJ1-1; D is possibly TRBD1 (6 bases). Germline CDR1 MDHEN, CDR2 SYDVKM. V lost 5 bases and J 0 bases, leaving 7 bases between the germline ends. This CDR3 comprises 13 residues. CDR3 in DNA: TGTGCCAGCAGTACAGGGCTGAACACTGAAGCTTTCTTT. This codes for CASSTGLNTEAFF.

The chain's CDR3 is CATQWGQALGTEAFF. The CDR3 coding sequence is TGTGCCACCCAATGGGGACAGGCTCTTGGCACTGAAGCTTTCTTT. V usage is TRBV2 and J usage is TRBJ1-1; TRBD1 agrees at 8 bases. Germline V gives CDR1 SNHLY, CDR2 FYNNEI. The V segment lost 10 bases and the J segment 4 bases; nucleotides outside the gene matches: 14. The CDR3 spans 15 residues.

The chain has TRBV3-1 (or the pseudogene TRBV3-2) and TRBJ2-1; tentatively, D is TRBD2 (6 bases). CDR1 LGHDT and CDR2 YNNKEL come from the germline V gene (reference sequence). The CDR3 contains 13 residues. The ends were cut back, 3 bases at V and 7 bases at J, with 10 bases in the middle. CDR3 protein: CASSQGRGNEQFF. Written as DNA, the CDR3 is TGTGCCAGCAGCCAGGGTCGGGGGAATGAGCAGTTCTTC.

CDR3 in amino acids: CATSSGTGSGNTIYF. The CDR3 DNA follows: TGTGCCACCAGCTCCGGGACAGGGTCTGGAAACACCATATATTTT. The rearrangement joins TRBV24-1 to TRBJ1-3, with 9 bases fitting TRBD1. Germline V gene lookup returns CDR1 KGHDR and CDR2 SFDVKD. The CDR3 consists of 15 residues. V lost 7 bases, J lost 1 base, and 4 bases stayed unmatched.

The V call is TRBV27, the J call TRBJ1-2; possible D gene TRBD1, 6 bases. Trimming left V 6 bases short and J 5 bases short, with 16 bases between. Germline V lookup: CDR1 MNHEY, CDR2 SMNVEV (reference sequence). This CDR3 region has 14 residues. CDR3 amino acids: CASRVTGTSYGYTF. CDR3 coding DNA: TGTGCCAGCAGAGTAACCGGGACAAGTTATGGCTACACCTTC.

The rearrangement links TRBV24-1 to TRBJ1-1; 9 nucleotides agree with TRBD1. After removal of 0 bases from V and 0 bases from J, the junction contained 7 bases not matched to a gene. CDR1 KGHDR and CDR2 SFDVKD come from the germline V gene. The CDR3 length is 18 residues. The CDR3 DNA reads TGTGCCACCAGTGATTTGCAAAGGGGGACAGGGCTGAACACTGAAGCTTTCTTT. Its protein product is CATSDLQRGTGLNTEAFF.

The chain carries TRBV5-1 and TRBJ1-1; TRBD1 agrees at 8 bases. CDR3 length equals 16 residues. Germline assignment: CDR1 SGHRS and CDR2 YFSETQ. V lost 0 bases to trimming and J lost 1 base; unmatched junction nucleotides: 5. CDR3 sequence: CASSLVQGAGNTEAFF. DNA for the CDR3: TGCGCCAGCAGCTTGGTTCAGGGGGCGGGGAACACTGAAGCTTTCTTT.

J is TRBJ2-3 and V is TRBV5-4, with 7 bases lining up with TRBD1. The germline CDR1 and CDR2 sequences are SGHNT and YYREEE (reference sequence). Losses at the gene ends were 3 bases for V and 3 bases for J; bases not matched to a gene: 10. CDR3 length: 16 amino acids. The CDR3 nucleotides are TGTGCCAGCAGCTCACTCCGGGACAGATGGACAGATACGCAGTATTTT. It encodes CASSSLRDRWTDTQYF.

The V gene is TRBV3-1 (or the pseudogene TRBV3-2), the J gene TRBJ2-1; 8 nucleotides align to TRBD2. CDR1 and CDR2 from the germline V gene are LGHDT and YNNKEL (reference sequence). The CDR3 sequence is 20 residues long. V trimming: 3 bases; J trimming: 9 bases; junction bases outside the gene matches: 25. CDR3 in DNA: TGTGCCAGCAGCCACATCCTCTACGGGCAGCCCGGACTAGCCACCGGTGAGCAGTTCTTC. The encoded protein is CASSHILYGQPGLATGEQFF.

This chain uses TRBV7-8 with TRBJ2-6; 7 bases are a match to TRBD1. This CDR3 has 17 amino acids. The J segment lost 2 bases and the V segment lost 6 bases, leaving 10 bases of the junction unmatched. Germline V gives CDR1 SGHVS, CDR2 FQNEAQ. The CDR3 DNA follows: TGTGCCAGCAGGAGGCGACAGGGTTGGGCTGGGGCCAACGTCCTGACTTTC. Translated, it gives CASRRRQGWAGANVLTF.